The next 30 T cell receptor beta chains were all read from a single sample in a study of blood T cell repertoires in COVID-19. Clones were read by immunoSEQ multiplex PCR, and TCRdb kept only the in-frame ones, dropping some. The sample includes about 220,000 clones, 84% seen only once; the top ten take approximately 6.6%. Sequences were obtained from PBMCs or T cells enriched from blood (not recorded which). The source is a woman aged 40 to 49 who had recovered from COVID-19.

Details on this clone: The same CDR3 arises from other DNA sequences in this sample as well. V usage is TRBV28 and J usage is TRBJ1-1; no firm D call. Deletions cut 3 bases from V and 2 bases from J, with 4 bases between. The CDR3 is 12 residues long. Per the germline V gene, CDR1 is MDHEN and CDR2 is SYDVKM. DNA for the CDR3: TGTGCCAGCAGTTTCGGTAACACTGAAGCTTTCTTT. Amino acids: CASSFGNTEAFF.

The chain links TRBV7-2 to TRBJ1-5; D perhaps matches TRBD1 (6 bases). V was pared by 1 base and J by 5 bases, with 6 bases between. The CDR3 is 13 amino acids. Germline CDR1 is SGHTA and CDR2 is FQGNSA. CDR3 DNA sequence: TGTGCCAGCAGCTTAGAGGGGGATCAGCCCCAGCATTTT. Protein product: CASSLEGDQPQHF.

A word on this clone: This CDR3 is also generated by other DNA sequences in the sample. V gene TRBV7-2 combines with J gene TRBJ2-3, with a weak D call TRBD1 (6 bases). Germline loops: CDR1 SGHTA, CDR2 FQGNSA. The V and J ends lost 2 bases and 2 bases respectively, with 11 bases between them. This CDR3 has 15 residues. In DNA form, the CDR3 reads TGTGCCAGCAGCTTACGGGCAGGGGACACAGATACGCAGTATTTT. Protein product: CASSLRAGDTDTQYF. Together with reference TRBV7-2 and TRBJ2-3, the CDR3 gives the full variable domain: GAGVSQSPSNKVTEKGKDVELRCDPISGHTALYWYRQSLGQGLEFLIYFQGNSAPDKSGLPSDRFSAERTGGSVSTLTIQRTQQEDSAVYLCASSLRAGDTDTQYFGPGTRLTVL.

The CDR3 DNA reads TGTGCCAGCAGAGACGACAGGGTCACAGATACGCAGTATTTT. This gives the protein CASRDDRVTDTQYF. V is TRBV6-1 and J is TRBJ2-3; the match to TRBD1 covers 7 bases. In germline, CDR1 is MNHNS, CDR2 SASEGT. There are 14 residues in the CDR3. After removal of 6 bases from V and 2 bases from J, the junction contained 5 bases not matched to a gene.

The rearrangement uses TRBV28 and TRBJ2-7; D not certain. The CDR3 has 12 residues. V shed 4 bases and J shed 6 bases, with 10 bases lying between them. Germline V lookup: CDR1 MDHEN, CDR2 SYDVKM. The chain's CDR3 is CASSSSTGEQYF. DNA for the CDR3: TGTGCCAGCAGTTCGTCTACGGGCGAGCAGTACTTC. Using reference TRBV28 and TRBJ2-7 for the parts outside the CDR3, the full variable domain is DVKVTQSSRYLVKRTGEKVFLECVQDMDHENMFWYRQDPGLGLRLIYFSYDVKMKEKGDIPEGYSVSREKKERFSLILESASTNQTSMYLCASSSSTGEQYFGPGTRLTVT.

This rearrangement joins TRBV10-2 to TRBJ2-5, with TRBD2 matching 10 bases. Germline CDR1 reads WSHSY; CDR2 reads SAAADI. The V gene end was trimmed by 4 bases and the J gene end by 4 bases; junction bases not matched to a gene: 6. This CDR3 comprises 15 residues. The CDR3, as DNA: TGCGCCAGCAGTGGAGGTAGCGGGAGGCGAGAGACCCAGTACTTC. It encodes CASSGGSGRRETQYF.

The V gene is TRBV27, the J gene TRBJ2-6, with D possibly being TRBD2 (5 bases). Germline-derived CDR1 and CDR2 are MNHEY and SMNVEV (reference sequence). V was shortened by 6 bases and J by 3 bases, with 12 bases between the two germline ends. The CDR3 covers 15 residues. CDR3 amino acids: CASREETLGANVLTF. CDR3 nucleotide sequence: TGTGCCAGCAGGGAGGAGACACTTGGGGCCAACGTCCTGACTTTC.

V usage is TRBV12-3 or TRBV12-4 and J usage is TRBJ1-5; D perhaps matches TRBD1 (5 bases). The CDR3 has 12 amino acids. V lost 3 bases and J 6 bases, leaving 6 bases between the germline ends. CDR3 nucleotide sequence: TGTGCCAGCAGTTTCGGGGGTCAGCCCCAGCATTTT. Residues: CASSFGGQPQHF.

This clone appeared many times. This sequence joins TRBV14 and TRBJ1-2; D call uncertain. This CDR3 region has 12 residues. V gave up 2 bases and J gave up 12 bases, with 13 bases separating them. CDR1 is SGHDN, CDR2 FVKESK, per germline. CDR3 in DNA: TGTGCCAGCAGCCAAATATCGGGAGAAAACACCTTC. Its protein is CASSQISGENTF. Looking up the rest from reference TRBV14 and TRBJ1-2 gives the full variable domain: EAGVTQFPSHSVIEKGQTVTLRCDPISGHDNLYWYRRVMGKEIKFLLHFVKESKQDESGMPNNRFLAERTGGTYSTLKVQPAELEDSGVYFCASSQISGENTFGSGTRLTVV.

V is TRBV7-2 and J is TRBJ2-1; TRBD2 matches 9 bases. The CDR3 runs 15 residues. Per germline, CDR1 SGHTA and CDR2 FQGNSA. V lost 5 bases and J lost 4; bases outside the gene matches: 6. The CDR3 region has the DNA TGTGCCAGCAGCCCAGGGACTAGCCTTTACAATGAGCAGTTCTTC. It specifies CASSPGTSLYNEQFF.

The gene calls are TRBV29-1 and TRBJ1-3; TRBD1 is a possible D gene (6 bases). V was trimmed by 5 bases and J by 3 bases, leaving 8 bases between them. The CDR3 has 12 amino acids. The V gene's germline CDR1 is SQVTM and CDR2 ANQGSEA. In DNA form, the CDR3 reads TGCAGCGTTCCAGGGGTTGGAAACACCATATATTTT. As protein: CSVPGVGNTIYF. Using reference TRBV29-1 and TRBJ1-3 for the parts outside the CDR3, the full variable domain is SAVISQKPSRDICQRGTSLTIQCQVDSQVTMMFWYRQQPGQSLTLIATANQGSEATYESGFVIDKFPISRPNLTFSTLTVSNMSPEDSSIYLCSVPGVGNTIYFGEGSWLTVV.

The CDR3 loop reads CASSKYRTEAFF. Written as DNA, the CDR3 is TGTGCCAGCAGCAAATATAGAACTGAAGCTTTCTTT. The chain links TRBV6-5 to TRBJ1-1; the D is unclear. The CDR3 runs to 12 residues. V shed 6 bases and J shed 5 bases, with 10 bases lying between them. Germline V gives CDR1 MNHEY, CDR2 SVGAGI.

The rearrangement joins TRBV6-1 to TRBJ2-2; D might be TRBD2 (5 bases). Trimming removed 1 base from V and 4 bases from J, with 10 bases in between. The CDR3 contains 15 residues. CDR1 and CDR2 (germline): MNHNS, SASEGT. The DNA for the CDR3 is TGTGCCAGCAGTGAAGTCGGGGTTCTCACCGGGGAGCTGTTTTTT. Its translation: CASSEVGVLTGELFF.

V and J are TRBV6-6 and TRBJ2-1; 11 bases agree with TRBD2. Looked up from germline, CDR1 is MNHNY and CDR2 is SVGAGI (reference sequence). This CDR3 is built from 16 residues. V dropped 7 bases and J dropped 1; count of bases not matched to a gene: 6. The CDR3 here is CASKLAGVTSYNEQFF. CDR3 bases: TGTGCCAGCAAACTAGCGGGAGTAACATCCTACAATGAGCAGTTCTTC.

The rearrangement uses TRBV28 and TRBJ1-3; tentative D call: TRBD1 (6 bases). CDR3 length: 14 residues. The ends were cut back, 7 bases at V and 0 bases at J, with 10 bases in the middle. Looked up from germline, CDR1 is MDHEN and CDR2 is SYDVKM. In DNA form, the CDR3 reads TGTGCCAGCAACCAACAGGGCTCTGGAAACACCATATATTTT. Its translation is CASNQQGSGNTIYF.

This clone appeared a few times. The chain employs TRBV3-1 (or the pseudogene TRBV3-2) and TRBJ2-2; D not certain. Germline V lookup: CDR1 LGHDT, CDR2 YNNKEL (reference sequence). CDR3 length: 13 amino acids. V was pared by 0 bases and J by 7 bases, with 6 bases between. CDR3 protein: CASSQESGGELFF. CDR3 nucleotides: TGTGCCAGCAGCCAAGAGTCCGGCGGGGAGCTGTTTTTT.

This chain links TRBV5-5 with TRBJ2-1, with TRBD2 identical over 7 bases. This CDR3 has 14 residues. Per the germline V gene, CDR1 is SGHKS and CDR2 is YYEKEE (reference sequence). The ends lost 3 bases at V and 4 bases at J; junction bases unmatched: 4. The CDR3 region is CASSSLSGYNEQFF. The CDR3 DNA follows: TGTGCCAGCAGCTCCCTTAGCGGGTACAATGAGCAGTTCTTC.

V and J are TRBV29-1 and TRBJ2-1; 8 bases align to TRBD1. Germline assignment: CDR1 SQVTM and CDR2 ANQGSEA. The CDR3 has 14 amino acids. V lost 5 bases to trimming and J lost 16 bases; unmatched junction nucleotides: 19. CDR3 DNA sequence: TGCAGCGTTCGGGGGACAGGCGCCTCTAACCCTCAATTCTTC. Its translation is CSVRGTGASNPQFF.

The chain couples TRBV3-1 (or the pseudogene TRBV3-2) to TRBJ1-2, with D maybe TRBD1 (5 bases). Germline values: CDR1 LGHDT, CDR2 YNNKEL (reference sequence). The CDR3 totals 13 residues. V shed 4 bases and J shed 4 bases, with 10 bases lying between them. CDR3: CASSPRQLYGYTF. In DNA form, the CDR3 reads TGTGCCAGCAGCCCTCGACAGCTCTATGGCTACACCTTC.

The rearrangement links TRBV3-1 (or the pseudogene TRBV3-2) to TRBJ1-5; no clear D. Trimming left V 1 base short and J 4 bases short, with 17 bases between. This CDR3 contains 17 residues. In germline, CDR1 is LGHDT, CDR2 YNNKEL (reference sequence). CDR3 loop: CASSQGLHAGENQPQHF. In DNA form, the CDR3 reads TGTGCCAGCAGCCAAGGACTCCACGCGGGAGAAAATCAGCCCCAGCATTTT.

The chain recombines TRBV2 with TRBJ2-7; no clear D gene. The CDR3 sequence is 14 residues long. Germline assignment: CDR1 SNHLY and CDR2 FYNNEI. V was pared by 4 bases and J by 2 bases, with 12 bases between. CDR3 DNA sequence: TGTGCCAGCAGTGGTAGTGAGGTTCCCTACGAGCAGTACTTC. Translating it yields CASSGSEVPYEQYF.

V is TRBV4-2 and J is TRBJ1-6; D gene ambiguous. Between the trimmed V and J ends, which lost 0 bases and 7 bases, there was a span of 10 bases. CDR1 is LGHNA, CDR2 YNFKEQ, per germline. The CDR3 has 15 residues. The CDR3, as DNA: TGTGCCAGCAGCCAAGATCAGGTTGGCAATTCACCCCTCCACTTT. Its translation is CASSQDQVGNSPLHF.

CDR3 coding DNA: TGTGCCAGCAGTTACTGGACTAGCGGGAGTGGCGAGCAGTACTTC. The encoded protein is CASSYWTSGSGEQYF. The gene calls are TRBV28 and TRBJ2-7; 13 bases align to TRBD2. CDR1 is MDHEN, CDR2 SYDVKM, per germline. Unmatched junction bases numbered 6, after V lost 4 bases and J lost 6 bases. This CDR3 region has 15 residues.

The rearrangement links TRBV6-5 to TRBJ2-1; 10 nucleotides agree with TRBD1. The CDR3 contains 15 residues. The J segment lost 9 bases and the V segment lost 6 bases, leaving 11 bases of the junction unmatched. Germline CDR1 reads MNHEY; CDR2 reads SVGAGI. CDR3 sequence: CASSPRGQGSGEQFF. The CDR3 DNA sequence: TGTGCCAGCAGCCCACGGGGACAGGGGTCTGGTGAGCAGTTCTTC.

The chain combines TRBV5-1 with TRBJ2-1; D possibly corresponds to TRBD1 (6 bases). The CDR3 runs to 14 residues. CDR1 and CDR2 (germline): SGHRS, YFSETQ. V was trimmed by 0 bases and J by 8 bases, leaving 12 bases between them. The CDR3 DNA reads TGCGCCAGCAGCTTGGCCAGGGGCCGGGATGAGCAGTTCTTC. Residues: CASSLARGRDEQFF.

This sequence joins TRBV25-1 and TRBJ2-6; no definite D call. V was trimmed by 5 bases and J by 0 bases, leaving 17 bases between them. This CDR3 comprises 18 residues. Germline V gene data show CDR1 as MGHDK and CDR2 as SYGVNS. CDR3 region: CASSTTDGYLSGANVLTF. In nucleotides, the CDR3 is TGTGCCAGCAGTACTACTGACGGATACCTCTCTGGGGCCAACGTCCTGACTTTC. Variable domain in full (rest from reference TRBV25-1 and TRBJ2-6): EADIYQTPRYLVIGTGKKITLECSQTMGHDKMYWYQQDPGMELHLIHYSYGVNSTEKGDLSSESTVSRIRTEHFPLTLESARPSHTSQYLCASSTTDGYLSGANVLTFGAGSRLTVL.

The chain has TRBV7-2 and TRBJ2-3, with 11 positions matching TRBD2. From germline, CDR1 is SGHTA and CDR2 FQGNSA. CDR3 length: 17 residues. V lost 0 bases, J lost 4 bases, and 6 bases stayed unmatched. The CDR3 loop is CASSLAASGRMSDTQYF. In DNA form, the CDR3 reads TGTGCCAGCAGCTTAGCGGCTAGCGGGAGGATGTCAGATACGCAGTATTTT.

The chain carries TRBV2 and TRBJ1-1; 9 bases map to TRBD1. The CDR3 extends over 13 amino acids. Unmatched junction bases numbered 1, after V lost 7 bases and J lost 1 base. Germline V gene lookup returns CDR1 SNHLY and CDR2 FYNNEI. Here the CDR3 reads CASTTGGNTEAFF. Here the CDR3 DNA reads TGTGCCAGCACGACAGGGGGGAACACTGAAGCTTTCTTT.

The CDR3 sequence: CASSAGAGSEETQYF. The CDR3, as DNA: TGCGCCAGCAGCGCCGGAGCGGGATCGGAAGAGACCCAGTACTTC. The J gene is TRBJ2-5, the V gene TRBV5-1; TRBD2 agrees at 7 bases. The CDR3 spans 15 residues. J gave up 3 bases and V 4 bases, and 9 bases lay outside the gene matches. CDR1 and CDR2 from the germline V gene are SGHRS and YFSETQ.

The chain joins TRBV20-1 to TRBJ2-5; a possible D gene is TRBD2 (5 bases). Germline V gene lookup returns CDR1 DFQATT and CDR2 SNEGSKA (reference sequence). V gave up 3 bases and J gave up 1 base, with 12 bases separating them. This CDR3 is 14 amino acids long. CDR3 sequence reads: CSASPGIGQETQYF. The CDR3 DNA reads as TGCAGTGCTAGTCCCGGGATTGGCCAAGAGACCCAGTACTTC.